Sequencing of this TCR beta chain was carried out in a study of T-cell memory formation after mild COVID-19. Findings and limits, study-wide: The study found balanced CD4/CD8 in clones contracting day 15 to 85 and a CD4+ lean in later expanders. Largely, contracting CD4+ clones fell within CM and EM, and contracting CD8+ clones within EMRA. Pre-infection memory already had some responding clones, implying cross-reactive memory joined.

The CDR3 contains 15 residues. Germline lookup yields CDR1 SGHTA and CDR2 FQGNSA. V dropped 5 bases and J dropped 3 bases, with 13 bases sitting between them. TCRdb ran MiXCR on the 5' RACE reads and lists one entry per CDR3 protein. The sample comprises a few hundred thousand distinct CDR3 sequences, around a fifth of which are singletons, and 20% to 25% rests with the top ten. Note on this clonotype: Its specificity is unknown.

The sample comprised PBMCs or a T cell subset sorted from them (not recorded which). This TCR came from a man aged 18 to 35 who had mild COVID-19 (a few samples of this study predate the infection). Cell type and time point are not known. This chain links TRBV7-2 with TRBJ1-4; D is undetermined. The CDR3 coding sequence is TGTGCCAGCAGCCTAACAGCAATACCTAATGAAAAACTGTTTTTT. Translating gives CASSLTAIPNEKLFF. The whole variable domain, filled in from reference TRBV7-2 and TRBJ1-4, reads GAGVSQSPSNKVTEKGKDVELRCDPISGHTALYWYRQSLGQGLEFLIYFQGNSAPDKSGLPSDRFSAERTGGSVSTLTIQRTQQEDSAVYLCASSLTAIPNEKLFFGSGTQLSVL.